This TCR beta chain was retrieved from a study of early T cells in non-severe SARS-CoV-2 infection. Turning to the study itself: RNA in bulk from unsorted whole blood was sequenced, and chains were unpaired.

This clonotype was seen a single time. Its antigen is still unknown. The TCR library protocol attached unique molecular identifiers to the individual cDNA molecules. TCRdb re-called the 5' RACE reads with MiXCR, one entry per CDR3 protein. The sample lists tens of thousands of distinct CDR3 sequences; roughly a sixth were seen once. Per germline, CDR1 MDHEN and CDR2 SYDVKM. The CDR3 totals 14 residues. V was pared by 3 bases and J by 5 bases, with 13 bases between. Whole-study findings and limits: VDJdb matching, biased toward anti-spike CD8 responses, missed private and CD4 specificities.

V usage is TRBV28 and J usage is TRBJ2-5; D possibly uses TRBD1 or TRBD2 (5 bases each). The TCR was taken from an adult who was a healthcare worker with PCR-confirmed SARS-CoV-2 infection or an uninfected control (not recorded which). The sequenced material came from whole blood. The chain's CDR3 is CASSFPGTTETQYF. The CDR3 nucleotides read TGTGCCAGCAGTTTCCCCGGGACGACGGAGACCCAGTACTTC.